Below, 8 T cell receptor beta chains from the same sample are listed, as sequenced in a study of OX40 agonist ivuxolimab in advanced cancers. The repertoire was sequenced with immunoSEQ multiplex PCR; TCRdb's copy has only in-frame clones and lacks some. The sample lists over 30,000 clones; roughly four fifths were seen once. The sequences come from CD4+ or CD8+ T cells sorted from blood, collected in a trial of the OX40 agonist ivuxolimab. The source of these receptors is an adult with an advanced solid tumor such as melanoma, head and neck, liver or kidney cancer.

V is TRBV2 and J is TRBJ2-1; 9 positions agree with TRBD2. From germline, CDR1 is SNHLY and CDR2 FYNNEI. Trimming removed 3 bases from V and 5 bases from J; junction bases left unmatched: 8. This CDR3 region has 16 residues. CDR3 sequence: CASSDRWGGGDNEQFF. For the CDR3, the DNA is TGTGCCAGCAGTGACCGATGGGGCGGGGGGGACAATGAGCAGTTCTTC.

CDR3 nucleotide sequence: TGTGCCAGCTCACCATGGACAGGGAAGGACGATGGCTACACCTTC. This sequence encodes CASSPWTGKDDGYTF. V gene TRBV18 combines with J gene TRBJ1-2, with 8 bases fitting TRBD1. Trimming at V came to 2 bases and at J to 6 bases, leaving 8 bases not matched to a gene. Looked up from germline, CDR1 is KGHSH and CDR2 is LQKENI. This CDR3 has 15 residues.

This clone has just one count. The chain uses TRBV19 and TRBJ2-1; D may be TRBD1 (5 bases). V lost 1 base and J 6 bases, leaving 13 bases between the germline ends. Germline-derived CDR1 and CDR2 are LNHDA and SQIVND (reference sequence). The CDR3 has 15 residues. The DNA for the CDR3 is TGTGCCAGTAGTATAGTGGCAGGGTCGAGCAATGAGCAGTTCTTC. Residues: CASSIVAGSSNEQFF. Full variable domain (remainder filled in from reference TRBV19 and TRBJ2-1): DGGITQSPKYLFRKEGQNVTLSCEQNLNHDAMYWYRQDPGQGLRLIYYSQIVNDFQKGDIAEGYSVSREKKESFPLTVTSAQKNPTAFYLCASSIVAGSSNEQFFGPGTRLTVL.

The chain is built from TRBV20-1 and TRBJ2-7, with D possibly TRBD1 on 6 matching bases. This CDR3 contains 11 residues. Germline CDR1 reads DFQATT; CDR2 reads SNEGSKA (reference sequence). The V end lost 6 bases, the J end lost 6 bases, and 12 bases lay between the germline ends. CDR3 in DNA: TGCAGTGCAAGGACAGCCGGCGAGCAGTACTTC. Its protein is CSARTAGEQYF.

The chain recombines TRBV27 with TRBJ2-4; 7 bases fit TRBD1. This CDR3 comprises 16 residues. Trimming took 4 bases from V and 11 from J; bases not matched to a gene: 17. The germline V gene has CDR1 MNHEY and CDR2 SMNVEV (reference sequence). The CDR3 loop reads CASSSRQGLGISLQYF. CDR3 nucleotides: TGTGCCAGCAGTTCCCGACAGGGCCTCGGGATAAGCCTTCAGTACTTC.

The chain is built from TRBV19 and TRBJ1-2; D is possibly TRBD1 (5 bases). Germline CDR1 LNHDA, CDR2 SQIVND (reference sequence). The CDR3 is 12 residues long. V was cut by 5 bases and J by 7 bases, with 11 bases left in between. This CDR3 reads CASSSGVVGYTF. Here the CDR3 DNA reads TGTGCCAGTAGTTCGGGGGTAGTTGGCTACACCTTC. Looking up the rest from reference TRBV19 and TRBJ1-2 gives the full variable domain: DGGITQSPKYLFRKEGQNVTLSCEQNLNHDAMYWYRQDPGQGLRLIYYSQIVNDFQKGDIAEGYSVSREKKESFPLTVTSAQKNPTAFYLCASSSGVVGYTFGSGTRLTVV.

J is TRBJ2-7 and V is TRBV7-2; D not certain. CDR3 length equals 11 residues. V dropped 3 bases and J dropped 5 bases, with 5 bases sitting between them. The germline V gene encodes CDR1 SGHTA and CDR2 FQGNSA. The CDR3 coding sequence is TGTGCCAGCAGCTTTCTGGACGAGCAGTACTTC. Encoded protein: CASSFLDEQYF.

The rearrangement joins TRBV11-3 to TRBJ2-2; maybe TRBD2 (5 bases). The V and J ends lost 1 base and 2 bases respectively, with 8 bases between them. CDR3 length: 15 residues. Looked up from germline, CDR1 is SGHNT and CDR2 is YENEEA. The CDR3 spells CASSLAGYNTGELFF. The CDR3 nucleotides are TGTGCCAGCAGCTTAGCGGGGTACAACACCGGGGAGCTGTTTTTT.